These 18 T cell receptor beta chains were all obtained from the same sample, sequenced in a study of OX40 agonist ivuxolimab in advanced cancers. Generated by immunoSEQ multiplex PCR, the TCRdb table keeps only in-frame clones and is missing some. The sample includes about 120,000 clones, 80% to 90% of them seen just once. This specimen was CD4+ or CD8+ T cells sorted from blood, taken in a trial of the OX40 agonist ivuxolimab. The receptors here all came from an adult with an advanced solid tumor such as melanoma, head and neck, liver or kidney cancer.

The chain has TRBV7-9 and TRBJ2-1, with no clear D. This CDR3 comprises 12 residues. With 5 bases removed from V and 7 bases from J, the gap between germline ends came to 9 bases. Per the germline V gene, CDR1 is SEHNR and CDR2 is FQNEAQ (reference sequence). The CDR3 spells CASSLNVNEQFF. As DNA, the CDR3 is TGTGCCAGCAGCCTGAATGTAAATGAGCAGTTCTTC.

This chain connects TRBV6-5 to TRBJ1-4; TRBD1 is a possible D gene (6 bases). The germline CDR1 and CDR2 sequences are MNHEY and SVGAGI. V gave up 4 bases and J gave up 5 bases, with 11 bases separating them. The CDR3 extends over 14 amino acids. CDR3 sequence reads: CASSSDRKNEKLFF. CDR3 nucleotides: TGTGCCAGCAGTTCCGACAGGAAGAATGAAAAACTGTTTTTT.

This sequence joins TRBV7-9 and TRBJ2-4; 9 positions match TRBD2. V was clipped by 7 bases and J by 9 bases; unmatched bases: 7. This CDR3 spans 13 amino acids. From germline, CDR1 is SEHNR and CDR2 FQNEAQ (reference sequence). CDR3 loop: CASTAGGRGIQYF. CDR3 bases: TGTGCCAGCACAGCGGGGGGCCGGGGCATTCAGTACTTC.

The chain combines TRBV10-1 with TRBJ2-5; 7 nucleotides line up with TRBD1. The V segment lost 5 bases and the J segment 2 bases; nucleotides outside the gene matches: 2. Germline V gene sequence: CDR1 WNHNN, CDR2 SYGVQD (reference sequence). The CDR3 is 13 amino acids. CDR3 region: CASSPGQQETQYF. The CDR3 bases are TGCGCCAGCAGTCCGGGACAGCAAGAGACCCAGTACTTC.

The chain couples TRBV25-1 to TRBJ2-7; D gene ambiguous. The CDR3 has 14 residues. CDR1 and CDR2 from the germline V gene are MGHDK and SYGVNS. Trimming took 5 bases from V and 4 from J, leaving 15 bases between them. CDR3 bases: TGTGCCAGCAGTCCTCCGGAGTGGAGATACGAGCAGTACTTC. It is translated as CASSPPEWRYEQYF.

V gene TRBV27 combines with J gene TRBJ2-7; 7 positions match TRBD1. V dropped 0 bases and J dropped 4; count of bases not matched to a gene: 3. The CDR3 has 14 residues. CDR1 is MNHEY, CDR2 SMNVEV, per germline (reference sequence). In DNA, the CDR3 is TGTGCCAGCAGTTTATCGGGACAGCCTTACGAGCAGTACTTC. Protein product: CASSLSGQPYEQYF.

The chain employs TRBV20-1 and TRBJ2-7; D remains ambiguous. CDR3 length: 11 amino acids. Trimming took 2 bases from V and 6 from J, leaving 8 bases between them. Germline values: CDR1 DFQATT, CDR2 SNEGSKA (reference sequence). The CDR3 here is CSARYGAEQYF. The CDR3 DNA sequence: TGCAGTGCTAGATACGGTGCCGAGCAGTACTTC.

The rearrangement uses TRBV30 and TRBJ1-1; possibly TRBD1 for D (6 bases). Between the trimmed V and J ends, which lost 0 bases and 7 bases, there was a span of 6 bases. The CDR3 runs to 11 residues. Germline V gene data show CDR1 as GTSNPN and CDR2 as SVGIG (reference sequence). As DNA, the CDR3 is TGTGCCTGGAGTGTAGGGGGTGAAGCTTTCTTT. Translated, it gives CAWSVGGEAFF.

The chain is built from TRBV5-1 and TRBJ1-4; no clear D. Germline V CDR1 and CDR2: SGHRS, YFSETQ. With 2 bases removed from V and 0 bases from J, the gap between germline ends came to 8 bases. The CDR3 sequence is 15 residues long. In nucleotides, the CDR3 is TGCGCCAGCAGCTTCGGTTTTGCAACTAATGAAAAACTGTTTTTT. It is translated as CASSFGFATNEKLFF.

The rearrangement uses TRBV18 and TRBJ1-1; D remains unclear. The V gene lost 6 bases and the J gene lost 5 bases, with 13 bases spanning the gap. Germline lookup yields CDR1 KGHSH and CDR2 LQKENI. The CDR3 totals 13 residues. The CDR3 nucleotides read TGTGCCAGCTCCTCTGGGGAACGGACTGAAGCTTTCTTT. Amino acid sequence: CASSSGERTEAFF. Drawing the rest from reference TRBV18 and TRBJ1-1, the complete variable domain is NAGVMQNPRHLVRRRGQEARLRCSPMKGHSHVYWYRQLPEEGLKFMVYLQKENIIDESGMPKERFSAEFPKEGPSILRIQQVVRGDSAAYFCASSSGERTEAFFGQGTRLTVV.

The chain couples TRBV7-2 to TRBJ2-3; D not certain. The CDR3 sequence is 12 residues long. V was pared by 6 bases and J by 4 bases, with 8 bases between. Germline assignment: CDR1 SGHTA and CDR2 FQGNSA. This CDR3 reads CASRSGADTQYF. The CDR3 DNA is TGTGCCAGCAGGTCTGGAGCAGATACGCAGTATTTT.

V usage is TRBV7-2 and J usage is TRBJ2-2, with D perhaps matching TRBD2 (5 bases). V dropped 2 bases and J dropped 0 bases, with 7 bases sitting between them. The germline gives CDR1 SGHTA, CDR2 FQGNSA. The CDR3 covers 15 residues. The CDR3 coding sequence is TGTGCCAGCAGCTTAAGCGGCACGAACACCGGGGAGCTGTTTTTT. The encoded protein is CASSLSGTNTGELFF.

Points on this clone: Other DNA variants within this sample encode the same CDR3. The DNA of the CDR3 is TGTGCCAGCAGTTACTCGCAAGAGACCCAGTACTTC. As protein: CASSYSQETQYF. The rearrangement links TRBV28 to TRBJ2-5; no reliable D call. The CDR3 is 12 residues long. V was pared by 4 bases and J by 2 bases, with 5 bases between. Germline V CDR1 and CDR2: MDHEN, SYDVKM.

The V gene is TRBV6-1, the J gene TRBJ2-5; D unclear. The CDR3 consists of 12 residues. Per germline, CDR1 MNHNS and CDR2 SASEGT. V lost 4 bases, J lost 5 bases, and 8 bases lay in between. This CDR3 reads CASSVLEETQYF. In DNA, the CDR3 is TGTGCCAGCAGTGTCCTAGAGGAGACCCAGTACTTC.

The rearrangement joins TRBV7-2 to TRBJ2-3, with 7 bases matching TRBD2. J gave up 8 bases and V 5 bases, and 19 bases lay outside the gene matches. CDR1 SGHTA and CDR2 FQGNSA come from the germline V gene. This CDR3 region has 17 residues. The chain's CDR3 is CASSQQPSGPREGTQYF. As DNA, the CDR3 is TGTGCCAGCAGCCAGCAACCTAGCGGACCCCGTGAAGGTACGCAGTATTTT.

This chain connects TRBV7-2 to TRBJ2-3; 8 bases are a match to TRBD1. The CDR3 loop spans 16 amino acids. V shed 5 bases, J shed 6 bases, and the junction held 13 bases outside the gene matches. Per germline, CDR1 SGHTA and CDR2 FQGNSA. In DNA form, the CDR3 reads TGTGCCAGCAGCCCCCGGCGGGCAGGGGGCTGGGATACGCAGTATTTT. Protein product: CASSPRRAGGWDTQYF. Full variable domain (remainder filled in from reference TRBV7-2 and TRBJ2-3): GAGVSQSPSNKVTEKGKDVELRCDPISGHTALYWYRQSLGQGLEFLIYFQGNSAPDKSGLPSDRFSAERTGGSVSTLTIQRTQQEDSAVYLCASSPRRAGGWDTQYFGPGTRLTVL.

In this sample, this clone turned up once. The CDR3 reads CAIFQPQHF. CDR3 in DNA: TGTGCCATCTTCCAGCCCCAGCATTTT. V usage is TRBV10-3 and J usage is TRBJ1-5; D is unresolved. The CDR3 is made up of 9 amino acids. With 8 bases removed from V and 7 bases from J, the gap between germline ends came to 3 bases. Germline-derived CDR1 and CDR2 are ENHRY and SYGVKD.

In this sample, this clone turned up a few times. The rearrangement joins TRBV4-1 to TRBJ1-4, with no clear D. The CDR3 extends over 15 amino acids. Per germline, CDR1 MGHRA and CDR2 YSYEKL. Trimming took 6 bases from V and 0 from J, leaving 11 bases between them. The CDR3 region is CASSRVVATNEKLFF. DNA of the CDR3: TGCGCCAGCAGTCGAGTGGTTGCAACTAATGAAAAACTGTTTTTT.